This T cell receptor beta chain was recorded in a study of shared clonotypes between healthy human individuals. Comments on this clone: Its antigen is as yet unknown.

Trimming removed 5 bases from V and 2 bases from J; junction bases left unmatched: 9. Germline CDR1 reads ENHRY; CDR2 reads SYGVKD. The CDR3 extends over 16 amino acids. Naivety among CD8 cells was defined by CD45RO negativity and positive CCR7 selection, thereby excluding terminally differentiated effector memory CD45RA+ cells. Nashville, Tennessee was home to all donors, who were Caucasian adults. Assay used: immunoSEQ multiplex PCR; TCRdb lists only in-frame clones, some missing. Of some 740,000 clones in the sample, 80% to 95% were seen once. Study observations and caveats: Rarefaction indicated that sorted-subset sequencing remained incomplete although depth was large.

The material sequenced was naive CD8+ T cells sorted from blood. The sequence was obtained from a man aged 25-45 years in good health. The rearrangement joins TRBV10-3 to TRBJ2-5; the match to TRBD2 covers 9 bases. The CDR3 reads CAISSGLAGRQETQYF. In DNA, the CDR3 is TGTGCCATCAGTAGTGGGCTAGCGGGAAGGCAAGAGACCCAGTACTTC.